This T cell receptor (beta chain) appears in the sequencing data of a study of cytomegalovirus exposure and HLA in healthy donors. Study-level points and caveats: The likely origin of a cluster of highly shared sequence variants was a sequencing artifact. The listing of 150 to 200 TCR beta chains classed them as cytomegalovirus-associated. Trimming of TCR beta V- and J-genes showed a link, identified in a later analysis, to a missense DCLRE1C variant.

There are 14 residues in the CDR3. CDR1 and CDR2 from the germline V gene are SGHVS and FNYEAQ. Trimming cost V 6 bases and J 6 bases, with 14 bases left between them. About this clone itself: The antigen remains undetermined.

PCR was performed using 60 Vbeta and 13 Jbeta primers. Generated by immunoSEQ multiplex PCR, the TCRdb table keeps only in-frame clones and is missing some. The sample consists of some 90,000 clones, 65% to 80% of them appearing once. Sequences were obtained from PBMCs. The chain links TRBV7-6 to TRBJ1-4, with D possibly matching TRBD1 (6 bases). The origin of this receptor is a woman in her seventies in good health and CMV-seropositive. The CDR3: CASSWGGTDEKLFF. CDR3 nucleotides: TGTGCCAGCAGTTGGGGGGGCACAGATGAAAAACTGTTTTTT.